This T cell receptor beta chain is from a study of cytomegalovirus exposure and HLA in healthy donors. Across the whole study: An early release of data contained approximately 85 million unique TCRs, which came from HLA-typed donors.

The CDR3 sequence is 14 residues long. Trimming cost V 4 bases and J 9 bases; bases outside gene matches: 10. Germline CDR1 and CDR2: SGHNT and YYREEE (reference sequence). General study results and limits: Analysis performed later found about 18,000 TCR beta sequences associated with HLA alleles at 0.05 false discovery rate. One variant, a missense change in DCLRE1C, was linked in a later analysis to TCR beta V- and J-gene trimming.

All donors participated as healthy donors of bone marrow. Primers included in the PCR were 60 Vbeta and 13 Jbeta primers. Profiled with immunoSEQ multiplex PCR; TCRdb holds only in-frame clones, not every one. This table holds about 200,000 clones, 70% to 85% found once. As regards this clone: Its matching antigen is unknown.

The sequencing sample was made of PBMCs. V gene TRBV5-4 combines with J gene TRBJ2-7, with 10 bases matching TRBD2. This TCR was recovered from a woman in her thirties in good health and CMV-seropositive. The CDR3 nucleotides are TGTGCCAGCAGCACCCCCGGGACTAGCGCTGGGCAGTACTTC. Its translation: CASSTPGTSAGQYF. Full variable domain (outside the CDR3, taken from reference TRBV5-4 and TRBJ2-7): ETGVTQSPTHLIKTRGQQVTLRCSSQSGHNTVSWYQQALGQGPQFIFQYYREEENGRGNFPPRFSGLQFPNYSSELNVNALELDDSALYLCASSTPGTSAGQYFGPGTRLTVT.